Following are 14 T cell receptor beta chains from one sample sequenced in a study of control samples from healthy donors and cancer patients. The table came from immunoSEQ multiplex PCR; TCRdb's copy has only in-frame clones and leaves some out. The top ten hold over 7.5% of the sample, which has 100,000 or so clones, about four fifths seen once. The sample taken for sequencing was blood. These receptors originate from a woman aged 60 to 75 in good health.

DNA of the CDR3: TGTGCCAGCACTCCCCGGACAGCCAGAAATCAGCCCCAGCATTTT. This sequence encodes CASTPRTARNQPQHF. This chain uses TRBV28 with TRBJ1-5, with TRBD1 as a possible D gene (6 bases). Germline assignment: CDR1 MDHEN and CDR2 SYDVKM. Trimming stripped 7 bases from V and 4 bases from J, with 17 bases between. CDR3 length equals 15 residues.

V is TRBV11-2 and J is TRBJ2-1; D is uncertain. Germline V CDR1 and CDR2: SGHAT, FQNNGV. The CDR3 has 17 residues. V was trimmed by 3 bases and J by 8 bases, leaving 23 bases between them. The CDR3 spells CASSFGFRQAPTDEQFF. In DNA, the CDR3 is TGTGCCAGCAGCTTTGGCTTTAGGCAGGCCCCCACGGATGAGCAGTTCTTC.

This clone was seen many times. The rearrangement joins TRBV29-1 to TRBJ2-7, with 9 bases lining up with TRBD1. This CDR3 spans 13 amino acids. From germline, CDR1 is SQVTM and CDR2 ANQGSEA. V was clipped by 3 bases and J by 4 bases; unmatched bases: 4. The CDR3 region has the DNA TGCAGCGTTGAGGACAGGGGTGGTTACGAGCAGTACTTC. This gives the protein CSVEDRGGYEQYF.

The CDR3 is CASSQSITGELFF. DNA for the CDR3: TGTGCCAGCAGCCAAAGTATCACCGGGGAGCTGTTTTTT. The rearrangement links TRBV3-1 (or the pseudogene TRBV3-2) to TRBJ2-2, with D uncertain. V was pared by 2 bases and J by 4 bases, with 5 bases between. Germline-derived CDR1 and CDR2 are LGHDT and YNNKEL (reference sequence). This CDR3 contains 13 residues.

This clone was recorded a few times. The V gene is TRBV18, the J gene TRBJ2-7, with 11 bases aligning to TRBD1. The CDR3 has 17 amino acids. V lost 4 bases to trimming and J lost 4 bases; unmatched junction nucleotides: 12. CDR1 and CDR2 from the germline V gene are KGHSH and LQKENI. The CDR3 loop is CASSLLPGGQGAYEQYF. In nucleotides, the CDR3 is TGTGCCAGCTCACTTCTCCCCGGAGGACAGGGGGCTTACGAGCAGTACTTC.

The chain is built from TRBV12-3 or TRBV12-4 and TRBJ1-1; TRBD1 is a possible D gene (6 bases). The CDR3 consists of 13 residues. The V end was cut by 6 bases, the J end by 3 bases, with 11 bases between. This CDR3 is CASSLDSYTEAFF. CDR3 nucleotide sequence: TGTGCCAGCAGCTTGGACAGCTACACTGAAGCTTTCTTT.

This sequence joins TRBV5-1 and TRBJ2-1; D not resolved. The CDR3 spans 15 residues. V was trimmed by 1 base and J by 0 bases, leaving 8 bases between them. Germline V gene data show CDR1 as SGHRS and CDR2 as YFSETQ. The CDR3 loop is CASSLQASSYNEQFF. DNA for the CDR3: TGCGCCAGCAGCTTGCAGGCGAGCTCCTACAATGAGCAGTTCTTC.

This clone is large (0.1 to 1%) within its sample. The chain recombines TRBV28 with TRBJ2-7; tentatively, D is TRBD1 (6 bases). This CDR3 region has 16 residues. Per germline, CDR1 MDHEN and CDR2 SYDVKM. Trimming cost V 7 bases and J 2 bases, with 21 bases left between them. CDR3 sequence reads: CASTPDRRDLTYEQYF. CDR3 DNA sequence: TGTGCCAGCACCCCCGACAGGCGAGACCTCACCTACGAGCAGTACTTC.

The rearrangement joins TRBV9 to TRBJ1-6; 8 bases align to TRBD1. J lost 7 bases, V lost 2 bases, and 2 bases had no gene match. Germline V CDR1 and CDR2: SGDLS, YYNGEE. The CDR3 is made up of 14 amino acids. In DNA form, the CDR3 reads TGTGCCAGCAGCGTGGGACAGGTCAATTCACCCCTCCACTTT. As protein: CASSVGQVNSPLHF.

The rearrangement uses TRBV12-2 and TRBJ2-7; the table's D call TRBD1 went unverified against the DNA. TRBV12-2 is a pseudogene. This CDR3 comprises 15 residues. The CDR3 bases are TGTGCAAGTCGCCCGAGGACAGGGGGCTACTACGAGCAGTACTTC. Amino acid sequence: CASRPRTGGYYEQYF.

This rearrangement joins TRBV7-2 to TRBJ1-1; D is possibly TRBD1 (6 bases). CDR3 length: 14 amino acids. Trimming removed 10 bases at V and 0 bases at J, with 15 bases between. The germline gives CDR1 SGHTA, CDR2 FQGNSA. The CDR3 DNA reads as TGTGCCACCAGACAGGACCCCATGAACACTGAAGCTTTCTTT. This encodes CATRQDPMNTEAFF.

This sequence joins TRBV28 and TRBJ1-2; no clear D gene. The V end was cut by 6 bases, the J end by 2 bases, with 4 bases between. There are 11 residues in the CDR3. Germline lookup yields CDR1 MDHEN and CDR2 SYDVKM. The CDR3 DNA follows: TGTGCCAGCAGCCCGAACTATGGCTACACCTTC. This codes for CASSPNYGYTF.

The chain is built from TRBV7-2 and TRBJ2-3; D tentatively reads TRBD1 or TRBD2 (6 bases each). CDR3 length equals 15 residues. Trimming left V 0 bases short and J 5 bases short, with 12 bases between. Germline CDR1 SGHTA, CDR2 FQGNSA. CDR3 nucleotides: TGTGCCAGCAGCTTAGCGGGGGGCGTCGGAGATACGCAGTATTTT. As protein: CASSLAGGVGDTQYF.

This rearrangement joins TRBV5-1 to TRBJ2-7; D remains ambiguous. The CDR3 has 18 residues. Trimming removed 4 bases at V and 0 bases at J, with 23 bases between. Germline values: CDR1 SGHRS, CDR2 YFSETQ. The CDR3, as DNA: TGCGCCAGCAGCCCGGGTCCGGGTCTTGACCTCAGCTCCTACGAGCAGTACTTC. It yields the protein CASSPGPGLDLSSYEQYF.